This passage covers 8 T cell receptor beta chains from one sample sequenced in a study of OX40 agonist ivuxolimab in advanced cancers. Libraries were prepared by immunoSEQ multiplex PCR; TCRdb keeps only in-frame clonotypes and omits some of them. The repertoire holds about 98,000 clones, with just under 95% as singletons. The sequencing used CD4+ or CD8+ T cells sorted from blood, collected in a trial of the OX40 agonist ivuxolimab. The source of these receptors is an adult with an advanced solid tumor such as melanoma, head and neck, liver or kidney cancer.

This chain connects TRBV4-3 to TRBJ1-2, with D unclear. The germline V gene encodes CDR1 LGHNA and CDR2 YSLEER. Trimming removed 1 base at V and 5 bases at J, with 11 bases between. This CDR3 spans 14 amino acids. The CDR3 region has the DNA TGCGCCAGCAGCCAAGCGTATGGCTCATATGGCTACACCTTC. It is translated as CASSQAYGSYGYTF.

The chain joins TRBV4-3 to TRBJ2-3; the D gene is possibly TRBD2 (5 bases). V was clipped by 1 base and J by 5 bases, with 13 bases between them. Germline-derived CDR1 and CDR2 are LGHNA and YSLEER. CDR3 length: 15 amino acids. This CDR3 is CASSQGRVRIDTQYF. Here the CDR3 DNA reads TGCGCCAGCAGCCAAGGGCGGGTACGGATAGATACGCAGTATTTT.

This chain links TRBV11-2 with TRBJ1-5, with D unresolved. CDR1 is SGHAT and CDR2 is FQNNGV in the germline V gene. This CDR3 has 13 amino acids. Trimming took off 5 bases at V and 7 bases at J, with 12 bases between the two ends. This CDR3 reads CASSPGLRQPQHF. The DNA of the CDR3 is TGTGCCAGCAGCCCCGGGTTACGGCAGCCCCAGCATTTT.

The rearrangement uses TRBV7-2 and TRBJ1-2; D possibly corresponds to TRBD1 (6 bases). The germline V gene has CDR1 SGHTA and CDR2 FQGNSA. This CDR3 is 14 amino acids long. Trimming took 5 bases from V and 4 from J, leaving 14 bases between them. The CDR3 loop is CASSPNRVGYGYTF. The CDR3 DNA reads as TGTGCCAGCAGCCCCAACAGGGTAGGCTATGGCTACACCTTC. Looking up the rest from reference TRBV7-2 and TRBJ1-2 gives the full variable domain: GAGVSQSPSNKVTEKGKDVELRCDPISGHTALYWYRQSLGQGLEFLIYFQGNSAPDKSGLPSDRFSAERTGGSVSTLTIQRTQQEDSAVYLCASSPNRVGYGYTFGSGTRLTVV.

The rearrangement joins TRBV7-9 to TRBJ1-4; 11 bases are shared with TRBD1. Trimming removed 1 base from V and 7 bases from J; junction bases left unmatched: 2. The CDR3 has 15 amino acids. Per the germline V gene, CDR1 is SEHNR and CDR2 is FQNEAQ (reference sequence). The CDR3 DNA reads TGTGCCAGCAGCTTAGGGACAGGGGGCGGTGAAAAACTGTTTTTT. Amino acids: CASSLGTGGGEKLFF.

This rearrangement joins TRBV10-2 to TRBJ2-7; D gene uncertain. Between the trimmed V and J ends, which lost 8 bases and 4 bases, there was a span of 18 bases. The CDR3 covers 14 residues. The germline gives CDR1 WSHSY, CDR2 SAAADI. The CDR3 DNA sequence: TGCGCCAGCCGCCCCCTCCGCTCCTTTTACGAGCAGTACTTC. Its translation is CASRPLRSFYEQYF.

The chain couples TRBV6-5 to TRBJ1-5, with D uncertain. The CDR3 is made up of 14 amino acids. Trimming shortened V by 5 bases and J by 2 bases, and 10 bases separated the two germline ends. The germline V gene has CDR1 MNHEY and CDR2 SVGAGI. The CDR3 nucleotides read TGTGCCAGCAGTCCCCTCTATGGCAATCAGCCCCAGCATTTT. This encodes CASSPLYGNQPQHF.

The J gene is TRBJ1-3, the V gene TRBV9; D unclear. Trimming shortened V by 3 bases and J by 0 bases, and 10 bases separated the two germline ends. The CDR3 spans 15 residues. The germline V gene has CDR1 SGDLS and CDR2 YYNGEE. The CDR3 loop is CASSASAGSGNTIYF. DNA for the CDR3: TGTGCCAGCAGCGCTTCGGCGGGCTCTGGAAACACCATATATTTT. Looking up the rest from reference TRBV9 and TRBJ1-3 gives the full variable domain: DSGVTQTPKHLITATGQRVTLRCSPRSGDLSVYWYQQSLDQGLQFLIQYYNGEERAKGNILERFSAQQFPDLHSELNLSSLELGDSALYFCASSASAGSGNTIYFGEGSWLTVV.